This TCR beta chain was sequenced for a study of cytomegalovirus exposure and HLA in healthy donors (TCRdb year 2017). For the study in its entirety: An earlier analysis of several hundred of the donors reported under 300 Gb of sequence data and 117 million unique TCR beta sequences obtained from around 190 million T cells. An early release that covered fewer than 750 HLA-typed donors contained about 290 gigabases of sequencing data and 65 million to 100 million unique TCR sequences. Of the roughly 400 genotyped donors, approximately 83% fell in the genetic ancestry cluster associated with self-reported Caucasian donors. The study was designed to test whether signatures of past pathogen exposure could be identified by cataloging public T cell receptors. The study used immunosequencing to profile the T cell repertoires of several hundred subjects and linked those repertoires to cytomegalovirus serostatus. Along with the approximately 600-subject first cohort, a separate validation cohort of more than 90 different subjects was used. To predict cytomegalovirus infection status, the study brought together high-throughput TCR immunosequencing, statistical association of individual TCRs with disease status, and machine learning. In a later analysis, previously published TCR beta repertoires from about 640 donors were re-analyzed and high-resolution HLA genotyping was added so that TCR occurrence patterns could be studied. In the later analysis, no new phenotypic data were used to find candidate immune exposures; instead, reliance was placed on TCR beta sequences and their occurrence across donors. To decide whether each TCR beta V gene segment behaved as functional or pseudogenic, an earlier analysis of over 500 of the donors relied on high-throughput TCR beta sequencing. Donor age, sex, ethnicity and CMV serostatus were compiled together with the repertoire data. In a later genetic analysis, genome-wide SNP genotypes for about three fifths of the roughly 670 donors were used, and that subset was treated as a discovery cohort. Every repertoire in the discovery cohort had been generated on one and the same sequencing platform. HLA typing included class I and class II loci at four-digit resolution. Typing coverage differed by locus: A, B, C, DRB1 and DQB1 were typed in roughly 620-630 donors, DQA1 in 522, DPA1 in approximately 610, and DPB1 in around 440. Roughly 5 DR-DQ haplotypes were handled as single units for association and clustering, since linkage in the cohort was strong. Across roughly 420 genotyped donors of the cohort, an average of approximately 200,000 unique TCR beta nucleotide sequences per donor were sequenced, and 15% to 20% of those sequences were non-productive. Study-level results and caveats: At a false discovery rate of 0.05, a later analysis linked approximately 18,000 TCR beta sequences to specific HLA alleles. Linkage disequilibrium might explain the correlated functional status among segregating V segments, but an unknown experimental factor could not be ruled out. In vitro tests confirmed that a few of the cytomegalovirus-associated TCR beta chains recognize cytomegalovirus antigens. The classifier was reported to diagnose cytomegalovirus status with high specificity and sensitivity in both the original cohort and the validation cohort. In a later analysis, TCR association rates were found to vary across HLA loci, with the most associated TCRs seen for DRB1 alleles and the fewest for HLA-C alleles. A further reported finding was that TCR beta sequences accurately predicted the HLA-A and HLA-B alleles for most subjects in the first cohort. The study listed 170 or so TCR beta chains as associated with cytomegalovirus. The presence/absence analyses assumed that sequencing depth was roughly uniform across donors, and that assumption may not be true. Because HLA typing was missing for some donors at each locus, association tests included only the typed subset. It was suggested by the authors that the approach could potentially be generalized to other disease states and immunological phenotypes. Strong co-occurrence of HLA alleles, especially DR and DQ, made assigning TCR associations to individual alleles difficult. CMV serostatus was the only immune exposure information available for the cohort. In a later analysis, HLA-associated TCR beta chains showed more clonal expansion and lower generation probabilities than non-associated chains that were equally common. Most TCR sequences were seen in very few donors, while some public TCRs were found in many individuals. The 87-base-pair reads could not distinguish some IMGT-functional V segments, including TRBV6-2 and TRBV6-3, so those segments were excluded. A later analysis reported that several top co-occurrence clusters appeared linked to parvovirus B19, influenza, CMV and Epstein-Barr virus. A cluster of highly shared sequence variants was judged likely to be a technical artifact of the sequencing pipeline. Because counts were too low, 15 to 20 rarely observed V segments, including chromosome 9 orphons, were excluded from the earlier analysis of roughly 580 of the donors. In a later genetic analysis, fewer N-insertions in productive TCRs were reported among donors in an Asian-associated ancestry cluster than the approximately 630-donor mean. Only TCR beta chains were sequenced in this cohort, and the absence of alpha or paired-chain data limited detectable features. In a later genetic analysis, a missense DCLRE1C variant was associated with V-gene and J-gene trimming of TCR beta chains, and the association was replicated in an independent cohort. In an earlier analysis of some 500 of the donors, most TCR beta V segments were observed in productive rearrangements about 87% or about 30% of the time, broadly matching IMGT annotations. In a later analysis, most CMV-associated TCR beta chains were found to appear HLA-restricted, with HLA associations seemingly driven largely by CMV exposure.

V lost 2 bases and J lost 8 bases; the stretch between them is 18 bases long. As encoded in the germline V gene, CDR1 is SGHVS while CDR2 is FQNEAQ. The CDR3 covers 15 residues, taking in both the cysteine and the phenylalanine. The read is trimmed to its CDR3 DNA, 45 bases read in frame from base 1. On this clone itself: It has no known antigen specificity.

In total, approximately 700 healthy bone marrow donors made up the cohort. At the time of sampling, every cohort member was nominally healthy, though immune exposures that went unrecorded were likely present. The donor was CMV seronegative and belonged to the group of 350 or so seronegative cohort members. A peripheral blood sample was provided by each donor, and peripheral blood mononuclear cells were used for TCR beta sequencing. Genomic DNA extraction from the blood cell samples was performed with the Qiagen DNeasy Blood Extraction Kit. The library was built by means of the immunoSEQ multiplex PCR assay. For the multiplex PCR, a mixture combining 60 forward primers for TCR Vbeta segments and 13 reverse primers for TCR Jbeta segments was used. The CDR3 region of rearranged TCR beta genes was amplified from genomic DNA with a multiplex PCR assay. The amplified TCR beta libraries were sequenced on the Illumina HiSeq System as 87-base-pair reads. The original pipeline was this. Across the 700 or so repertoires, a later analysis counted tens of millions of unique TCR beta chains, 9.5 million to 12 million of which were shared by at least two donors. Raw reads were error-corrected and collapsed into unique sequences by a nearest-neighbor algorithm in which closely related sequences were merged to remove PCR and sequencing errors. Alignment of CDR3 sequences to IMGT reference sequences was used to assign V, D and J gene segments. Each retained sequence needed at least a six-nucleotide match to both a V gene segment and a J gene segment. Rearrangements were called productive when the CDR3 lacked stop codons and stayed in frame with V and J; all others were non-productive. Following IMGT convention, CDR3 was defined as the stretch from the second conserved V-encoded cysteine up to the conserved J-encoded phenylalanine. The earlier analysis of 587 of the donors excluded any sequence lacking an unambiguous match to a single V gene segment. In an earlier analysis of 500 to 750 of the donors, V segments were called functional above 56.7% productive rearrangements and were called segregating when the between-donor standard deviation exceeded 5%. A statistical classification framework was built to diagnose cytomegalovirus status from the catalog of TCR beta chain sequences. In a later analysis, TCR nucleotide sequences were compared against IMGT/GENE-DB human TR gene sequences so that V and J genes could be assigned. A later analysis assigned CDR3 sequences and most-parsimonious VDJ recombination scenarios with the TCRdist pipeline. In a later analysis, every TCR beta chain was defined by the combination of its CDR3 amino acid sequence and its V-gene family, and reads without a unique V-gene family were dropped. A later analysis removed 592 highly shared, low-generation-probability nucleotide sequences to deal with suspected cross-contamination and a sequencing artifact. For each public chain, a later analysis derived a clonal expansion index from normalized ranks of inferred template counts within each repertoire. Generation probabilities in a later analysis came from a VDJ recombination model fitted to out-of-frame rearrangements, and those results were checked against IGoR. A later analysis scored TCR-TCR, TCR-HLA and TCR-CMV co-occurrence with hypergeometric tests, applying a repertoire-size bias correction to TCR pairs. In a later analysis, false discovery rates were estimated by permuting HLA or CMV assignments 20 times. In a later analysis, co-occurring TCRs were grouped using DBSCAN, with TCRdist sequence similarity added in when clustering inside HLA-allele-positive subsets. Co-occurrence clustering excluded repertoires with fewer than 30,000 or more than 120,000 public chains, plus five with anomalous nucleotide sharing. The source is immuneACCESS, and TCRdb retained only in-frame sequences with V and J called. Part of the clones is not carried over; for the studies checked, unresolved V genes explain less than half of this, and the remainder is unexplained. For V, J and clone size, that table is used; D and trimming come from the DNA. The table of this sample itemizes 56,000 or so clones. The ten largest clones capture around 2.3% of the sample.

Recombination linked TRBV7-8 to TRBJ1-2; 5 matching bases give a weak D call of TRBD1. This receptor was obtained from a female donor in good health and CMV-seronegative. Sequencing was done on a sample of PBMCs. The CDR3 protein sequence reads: CASSLWGRDYVGYTF. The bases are TGTGCCAGCAGCTTATGGGGCAGGGACTATGTGGGCTACACCTTC.